The 8 T cell receptor beta chains in this list originate from one sample, sequenced in a study of molecular identifiers for immune sequencing clone quantification (dated by TCRdb to the late 2010s). The method was PCR. Sequencer: NextSeq 500. The public reads were quality trimmed at Q25 with fastp and then assembled into clones with MiXCR by TCRdb, keeping productive beta chains. Entries are consolidated by CDR3 protein sequence, retaining the most common genes and DNA. This sample is represented by about 97,000 distinct CDR3 sequences; approximately 25% of them were singletons. Of the sample, more than 0.8% falls within the top ten clones. Material: naive CD8+ T cells from blood, with Jurkat cell RNA spiked in. Reading the label with the study, this specimen's cell subset or site is: FACS-sorted CD8+CD4-CCR7+CD45RA+ naive T cells. The receptors stem from a human donor in good health. Some libraries in this study had Jurkat cell RNA spiked in.

The chain couples TRBV19 to TRBJ2-1; 9 bases fit TRBD2. The CDR3 is 13 amino acids. The V gene end was trimmed by 1 base and the J gene end by 8 bases; junction bases not matched to a gene: 0. Germline lookup yields CDR1 LNHDA and CDR2 SQIVND (reference sequence). CDR3 in amino acids: CASSIGTSDEQFF. The CDR3 DNA reads TGTGCCAGTAGTATAGGGACTAGCGATGAGCAGTTCTTC.

This clonotype has only one observation. A much larger clonotype is one base distant, so this may be a read error. The final CDR3 position lacks the conserved phenylalanine or tryptophan, pointing to a likely read error. The rearrangement uses TRBV27 and TRBJ2-1; 13 bases match TRBD2. This CDR3 is 16 amino acids long. The V gene's germline CDR1 is MNHEY and CDR2 SMNVEV (reference sequence). V shed 4 bases and J 8 bases; nucleotides not matched to a gene: 8. This CDR3 is CASSSLLAGGLDEQFL. The CDR3 DNA sequence: TGTGCCAGCAGTTCGTTACTAGCGGGGGGGCTGGATGAGCAGTTCCTC.

This clonotype came up a few times. This chain connects TRBV30 to TRBJ2-2; D is undetermined. The germline V gene has CDR1 GTSNPN and CDR2 SVGIG (reference sequence). CDR3 length: 10 amino acids. Trimming stripped 8 bases from V and 3 bases from J, with 4 bases between. CDR3 DNA sequence: TGTGCCACTTACACCGGGGAGCTGTTTTTT. Residues: CATYTGELFF.

With regard to this clonotype: Lacking the conserved final phenylalanine or tryptophan, this CDR3 likely reflects a read error. The chain is built from TRBV20-1 and TRBJ2-3; 9 positions agree with TRBD1. Trimming at V came to 6 bases and at J to 4 bases, leaving 14 bases not matched to a gene. Per the germline V gene, CDR1 is DFQATT and CDR2 is SNEGSKA (reference sequence). CDR3 size: 16 residues. CDR3 amino acids: CSANSGTGYSADTQYS. The CDR3 DNA reads as TGCAGTGCCAACTCCGGGACAGGGTATAGCGCAGATACGCAGTATTCT.

This clonotype was detected a few times. V is TRBV19 and J is TRBJ2-1, with a weak D call TRBD1 (6 bases). Germline CDR1 is LNHDA and CDR2 is SQIVND (reference sequence). The germline V and J ends were trimmed by 4 bases and 7 bases, with 8 bases remaining between them. CDR3 size: 12 residues. The CDR3 here is CASSTQGNEQFF. CDR3 in DNA: TGTGCCAGTAGTACCCAGGGGAATGAGCAGTTCTTC.

This clonotype was seen at least ten times. The chain links TRBV5-1 to TRBJ1-1; unclear D gene. The V end lost 8 bases, the J end lost 1 base, and 9 bases lay between the germline ends. Looked up from germline, CDR1 is SGHRS and CDR2 is YFSETQ. This CDR3 region has 12 residues. This CDR3 is CASIHENTEAFF. DNA for the CDR3: TGCGCCAGTATACACGAGAACACTGAAGCTTTCTTT. The full variable domain, rest sourced from reference TRBV5-1 and TRBJ1-1, is KAGVTQTPRYLIKTRGQQVTLSCSPISGHRSVSWYQQTPGQGLQFLFEYFSETQRNKGNFPGRFSGRQFSNSRSEMNVSTLELGDSALYLCASIHENTEAFFGQGTRLTVV.

This clonotype was observed many times. Here the CDR3 DNA reads TGTGCCAGTAGGCACGGAGCCTCCTACAATGAGCAGTTCTTC. This codes for CASRHGASYNEQFF. The chain employs TRBV19 and TRBJ2-1, with unresolved D. CDR3 length: 14 amino acids. The V gene's germline CDR1 is LNHDA and CDR2 SQIVND (reference sequence). Trimming took 6 bases from V and 0 from J, leaving 9 bases between them.

This clonotype was found a few times. The chain couples TRBV12-3 or TRBV12-4 to TRBJ2-3; no definite D call. The germline V and J ends were trimmed by 0 bases and 5 bases, with 12 bases remaining between them. This CDR3 is built from 15 residues. The CDR3 loop reads CASSLAEVLIDTQYF. The CDR3 region has the DNA TGTGCCAGCAGTTTAGCTGAGGTGTTGATAGATACGCAGTATTTT.